The 3 T cell receptor beta chains reported below all come from one sample, sequenced in a study of cytomegalovirus exposure and HLA in healthy donors (TCRdb year 2017). Library method: the immunoSEQ multiplex PCR assay. For the multiplex PCR, a mixture combining 60 forward primers for TCR Vbeta segments and 13 reverse primers for TCR Jbeta segments was used. TCRdb limited this immuneACCESS table to in-frame rearrangements with V and J called. A share of clones is missing; checked studies link under half to unresolved V genes, and the rest is unexplained. The sample profile shows 150,000 to 200,000 clones; roughly 83% of them were found once. The top ten constitute approximately 2.1% of the sample. Specimen: PBMCs. The receptor source for this set is a woman aged 45-60 years in good health and CMV-seronegative.

J is TRBJ1-5 and V is TRBV19; a weak D match, TRBD1 (5 bases). This CDR3 is built from 16 residues. Trimming pared 7 bases from V and 1 base from J, leaving 17 bases between. CDR1 LNHDA and CDR2 SQIVND come from the germline V gene (reference sequence). The CDR3 DNA is TGTGCCAGTAAATCCCCAGGGTTCGGAAGCAATCAGCCCCAGCATTTT. It translates to CASKSPGFGSNQPQHF.

The chain has TRBV14 and TRBJ2-5; 7 bases align to TRBD2. Unmatched junction bases numbered 9, after V lost 0 bases and J lost 11 bases. The germline gives CDR1 SGHDN, CDR2 FVKESK. This CDR3 has 14 residues. In DNA, the CDR3 is TGTGCCAGCAGCCAAGACCCCCGTGGGGGGGAGCAGTACTTC. This sequence encodes CASSQDPRGGEQYF. Supplemented by reference TRBV14 and TRBJ2-5, the full variable domain reads EAGVTQFPSHSVIEKGQTVTLRCDPISGHDNLYWYRRVMGKEIKFLLHFVKESKQDESGMPNNRFLAERTGGTYSTLKVQPAELEDSGVYFCASSQDPRGGEQYFGPGTRLLVL.

As to this clone: At one boundary the junction diverges from the germline segment, which might be a read error. Here the CDR3 DNA reads TGTGCCAGCAGCTCAGGCCTGAACTGGGCTCCTATTTTT. It codes for CASSSGLNWAPIF. This rearrangement joins TRBV5-5 to TRBJ1-4, with D unclear. This CDR3 spans 13 amino acids. Germline CDR1 is SGHKS and CDR2 is YYEKEE (reference sequence).